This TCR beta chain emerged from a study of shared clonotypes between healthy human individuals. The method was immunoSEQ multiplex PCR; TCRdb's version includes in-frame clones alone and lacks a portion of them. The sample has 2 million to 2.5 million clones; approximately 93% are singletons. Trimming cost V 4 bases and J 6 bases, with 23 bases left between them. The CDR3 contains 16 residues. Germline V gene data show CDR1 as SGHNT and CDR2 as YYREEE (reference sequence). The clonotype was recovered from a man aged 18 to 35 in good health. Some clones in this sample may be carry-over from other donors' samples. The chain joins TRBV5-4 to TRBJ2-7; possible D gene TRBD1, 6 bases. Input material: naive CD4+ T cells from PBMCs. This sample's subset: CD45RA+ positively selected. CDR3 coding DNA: TGTGCCAGCAGCCCAAGCATTAGTGCAGGGACAATCGAGCAGTACTTC. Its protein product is CASSPSISAGTIEQYF.